This TCR beta chain came from a study of shared clonotypes between healthy human individuals. Background on the study: Three CD4 naive, three CD4 memory, two CD8 naive and one CD8 memory plate were used per donor. Study results and limitations: Across subsets, estimated richness was generally greater for naive than for memory populations.

Measured with immunoSEQ multiplex PCR; TCRdb has only the in-frame clones, and not every one. The top ten hold roughly 1% of the sample, which has some 2 million clones, about 94% seen once. As defined, naive CD8 cells were CD45RO-negative and positively selected for CCR7, with terminally differentiated effector memory CD45RA+ cells excluded. The donors were all Caucasian adults (living in Nashville, Tennessee). Concerning this clone: The target antigen is unknown.

There are 14 residues in the CDR3. Germline V CDR1 and CDR2: SGHDT, YYEEEE. Trimming took 0 bases from V and 2 from J; bases not matched to a gene: 2. The sequence came from a man younger than 35 in good health. The V gene is TRBV5-6, the J gene TRBJ2-7, with 7 bases that match TRBD1. Sequenced material: naive CD8+ T cells sorted from blood. The CDR3 here is CASSLAGQAYEQYF. The DNA of the CDR3 is TGTGCCAGCAGCTTGGCCGGACAGGCCTACGAGCAGTACTTC.